Reported below is one T cell receptor (beta chain). This entry comes from a study of T cells in localized non-small cell lung cancer. Here immunoSEQ multiplex PCR was the method, and the copy in TCRdb shows in-frame clones only, minus some. The table has fewer than 35,000 clones, 70% to 90% seen once. CDR1 and CDR2 from the germline V gene are MNHEY and SMNVEV (reference sequence). V was pared by 3 bases and J by 10 bases, with 10 bases between. The CDR3 totals 12 residues. The sequences come from peripheral blood, collected before any cancer treatment. The receptor was isolated from a female donor over 55 with stage I lung adenocarcinoma. V is TRBV27 and J is TRBJ1-5; D is undetermined. The CDR3 region has the DNA TGTGCCAGCAGTTTCCGGGATGGTCCCCAGCATTTT. The encoded protein is CASSFRDGPQHF.